These 14 T cell receptor beta chains share one sample of origin, sequenced in a study of cytomegalovirus exposure and HLA in healthy donors. Data came from immunoSEQ multiplex PCR; TCRdb stores just in-frame clones and leaves some out. The sample yields around 240,000 clones, nearly 90% seen once. Sequencing was performed on PBMCs. The receptors were gathered from a woman aged 18-29 years in good health and CMV-seronegative.

V and J are TRBV14 and TRBJ1-2, with 8 bases that match TRBD1. The trim removed 4 bases at V and 2 bases at J, leaving 6 bases unmatched. The CDR3 covers 15 residues. The germline CDR1 and CDR2 sequences are SGHDN and FVKESK. Written as DNA, the CDR3 is TGTGCCAGCAGCCCCCGGACAGGGATAAACTATGGCTACACCTTC. Its translation: CASSPRTGINYGYTF. Using reference TRBV14 and TRBJ1-2 for the parts outside the CDR3, the full variable domain is EAGVTQFPSHSVIEKGQTVTLRCDPISGHDNLYWYRRVMGKEIKFLLHFVKESKQDESGMPNNRFLAERTGGTYSTLKVQPAELEDSGVYFCASSPRTGINYGYTFGSGTRLTVV.

The chain recombines TRBV4-1 with TRBJ2-1; TRBD2 is a possible D gene (5 bases). V shed 0 bases and J shed 3 bases, with 21 bases lying between them. The germline CDR1 and CDR2 sequences are MGHRA and YSYEKL. The CDR3 spans 19 residues. The chain's CDR3 is CASSQDYATGDLLYNEQFF. CDR3 sequence (DNA): TGCGCCAGCAGCCAAGATTATGCAACCGGGGATTTACTCTACAATGAGCAGTTCTTC.

In nucleotides, the CDR3 is TGTGCCAGCAGCTTGGGGCTACAGGGGAACACTGAAGCTTTCTTT. It encodes CASSLGLQGNTEAFF. The chain uses TRBV5-4 and TRBJ1-1; tentatively, D is TRBD1 (6 bases). Germline V gene sequence: CDR1 SGHNT, CDR2 YYREEE (reference sequence). The CDR3 runs to 15 residues. V shed 0 bases and J shed 1 base, with 10 bases lying between them. Based on the CDR3 plus reference TRBV5-4 and TRBJ1-1, the full variable domain is ETGVTQSPTHLIKTRGQQVTLRCSSQSGHNTVSWYQQALGQGPQFIFQYYREEENGRGNFPPRFSGLQFPNYSSELNVNALELDDSALYLCASSLGLQGNTEAFFGQGTRLTVV.

This chain links TRBV7-3 with TRBJ2-7; 10 bases agree with TRBD1. This CDR3 has 13 residues. The J segment lost 7 bases and the V segment lost 5 bases, leaving 5 bases of the junction unmatched. Germline V gene data show CDR1 as SGHTA and CDR2 as FQGTGA. The CDR3 DNA is TGTGCCAGCAGCCGCGGGACAGGGGCTGAGCAGTACTTC. Its protein product is CASSRGTGAEQYF.

The CDR3 coding sequence is TGTGCCAACGCGGGGTCTTACTCTGGGGCCAACGTCCTGACTTTC. Translating gives CANAGSYSGANVLTF. The chain couples TRBV6-1 to TRBJ2-6; a weak D match, TRBD2 (6 bases). Germline V gene data show CDR1 as MNHNS and CDR2 as SASEGT. The CDR3 covers 15 residues. Trimming stripped 10 bases from V and 0 bases from J, with 13 bases between.

The chain has TRBV11-2 and TRBJ2-7; D is ambiguous. The CDR3 has 13 amino acids. Germline V gene sequence: CDR1 SGHAT, CDR2 FQNNGV. The V gene lost 5 bases and the J gene lost 2 bases, with 10 bases spanning the gap. This CDR3 reads CASSPETAYEQYV. The CDR3 bases are TGTGCCAGCAGCCCCGAGACTGCCTACGAGCAGTACGTC.

This sequence joins TRBV7-2 and TRBJ2-7; D gene uncertain. Germline V lookup: CDR1 SGHTA, CDR2 FQGNSA. Trimming cost V 5 bases and J 3 bases, with 17 bases left between them. The CDR3 extends over 15 amino acids. The CDR3: CASSRMAGPIYEQYF. CDR3 DNA: TGTGCCAGCAGCCGAATGGCAGGTCCGATCTACGAGCAGTACTTC.

This chain links TRBV27 with TRBJ1-5; D is perhaps TRBD1 (5 bases). The ends were cut back, 1 base at V and 3 bases at J, with 19 bases in the middle. The germline V gene has CDR1 MNHEY and CDR2 SMNVEV (reference sequence). The CDR3 consists of 18 residues. CDR3 DNA: TGTGCCAGCAGTTTATACCCGTTAATAAGGGGCTCCAATCAGCCCCAGCATTTT. Translation gives CASSLYPLIRGSNQPQHF.

The rearrangement uses TRBV13 and TRBJ2-7, with D unclear. The V end was cut by 0 bases, the J end by 3 bases, with 6 bases between. CDR3 length equals 13 residues. Germline CDR1 reads PRHDT; CDR2 reads FYEKMQ (reference sequence). The DNA of the CDR3 is TGTGCCAGCAGCTTAGGCTACGGCTACGAGCAGTACTTC. Translating it yields CASSLGYGYEQYF. Based on the CDR3 plus reference TRBV13 and TRBJ2-7, the full variable domain is AAGVIQSPRHLIKEKRETATLKCYPIPRHDTVYWYQQGPGQDPQFLISFYEKMQSDKGSIPDRFSAQQFSDYHSELNMSSLELGDSALYFCASSLGYGYEQYFGPGTRLTVT.

The chain combines TRBV5-6 with TRBJ1-5, with D possibly matching TRBD1 (6 bases). Trimming left V 4 bases short and J 5 bases short, with 19 bases between. This CDR3 is 16 amino acids long. Germline loops: CDR1 SGHDT, CDR2 YYEEEE. Written as DNA, the CDR3 is TGTGCCAGCAGCCAGTACCGGGACAAGTTGGATCAGCCCCAGCATTTT. Its protein product is CASSQYRDKLDQPQHF.

This clone was observed once. This sequence joins TRBV1 and TRBJ1-2; no check of the table's D call, TRBD1, against the DNA was made. TRBV1 is a listed pseudogene. The CDR3 is 16 residues long. The CDR3 loop reads CTSSQEWTGSNYGYTF. The DNA for the CDR3 is TGCACCAGCAGCCAAGAGTGGACAGGGAGTAACTATGGCTACACCTTC.

The rearrangement joins TRBV7-9 to TRBJ1-1, with D possibly TRBD1 on 6 matching bases. V was pared by 1 base and J by 2 bases, with 11 bases between. CDR3 length equals 15 residues. Germline lookup yields CDR1 SEHNR and CDR2 FQNEAQ (reference sequence). In nucleotides, the CDR3 is TGTGCCAGCAGCTTAGTGGACAGCGGAAACACTGAAGCTTTCTTT. Protein: CASSLVDSGNTEAFF.

The V and J genes are TRBV7-3 and TRBJ2-7; 10 bases fit TRBD2. Germline V gene sequence: CDR1 SGHTA, CDR2 FQGTGA. After removal of 0 bases from V and 7 bases from J, the junction contained 9 bases not matched to a gene. The CDR3 is 16 residues long. The DNA for the CDR3 is TGTGCCAGCAGCTTAACGGGAAGCGGGGGGGCCGAGGAGCAGTACTTC. It specifies CASSLTGSGGAEEQYF.

This chain connects TRBV7-2 to TRBJ2-2; TRBD1 matches 10 bases. V lost 3 bases, J lost 6 bases, and 4 bases stayed unmatched. CDR3 length equals 15 residues. Germline CDR1 is SGHTA and CDR2 is FQGNSA. CDR3 coding DNA: TGTGCCAGCAGCTTGGGGACAGGGGATCCCGGGGAGCTGTTTTTT. This gives the protein CASSLGTGDPGELFF.